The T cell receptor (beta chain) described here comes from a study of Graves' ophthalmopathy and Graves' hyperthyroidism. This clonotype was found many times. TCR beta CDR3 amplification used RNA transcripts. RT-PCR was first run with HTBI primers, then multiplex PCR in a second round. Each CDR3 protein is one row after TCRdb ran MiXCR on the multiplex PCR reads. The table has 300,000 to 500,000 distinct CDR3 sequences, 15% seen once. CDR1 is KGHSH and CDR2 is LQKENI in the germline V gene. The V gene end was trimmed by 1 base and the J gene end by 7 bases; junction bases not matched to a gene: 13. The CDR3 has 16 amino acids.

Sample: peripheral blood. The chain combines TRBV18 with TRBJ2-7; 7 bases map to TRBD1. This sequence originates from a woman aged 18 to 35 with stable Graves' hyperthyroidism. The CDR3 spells CASSPQWATGWSEQYF. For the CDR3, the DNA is TGTGCCAGCTCACCACAGTGGGCGACAGGGTGGTCTGAGCAGTACTTC.